The rows below give T cell receptor beta chains drawn from one sample of a study of technical replicates of blood from several donors. Method: immunoSEQ multiplex PCR; TCRdb's copy keeps in-frame clones and lacks some. This table holds approximately 70,000 clones, roughly 92% found once. The material sequenced was T cells isolated from PBMCs. These TCRs come from a human donor in good health. Both conserved end residues are part of each CDR3. A D gene is named only where the DNA matches it firmly. Rows may omit the clone size; those that give it use once, few, many or a size class.

V gene: TRBV7-9
D gene: NA
J gene: TRBJ1-3
clone size: NA
CDR3 protein: CASSLLRGAENTIYF
CDR3 DNA: TGTGCCAGCAGCTTACTCAGGGGAGCTGAAAACACCATATATTTT

V gene: TRBV6-5
D gene: NA
J gene: TRBJ1-4
clone size: NA
CDR3 protein: CASSYGGGEKLFF
CDR3 DNA: TGTGCCAGCAGTTACGGGGGCGGTGAAAAACTGTTTTTT

V gene: TRBV11-2
D gene: NA
J gene: TRBJ1-2
clone size: NA
CDR3 protein: CASSLGHIPGGYTF
CDR3 DNA: TGTGCCAGCAGCTTAGGCCATATACCGGGTGGCTACACCTTC

V gene: TRBV27
D gene: NA
J gene: TRBJ2-7
clone size: NA
CDR3 protein: CASSLTGVYEQYF
CDR3 DNA: TGTGCCAGCAGTTTAACGGGAGTCTACGAGCAGTACTTC

V gene: TRBV6-5
D gene: NA
J gene: TRBJ1-3
clone size: NA
CDR3 protein: CASSFGTSGNTIYF
CDR3 DNA: TGTGCCAGCAGTTTTGGGACTTCTGGAAACACCATATATTTT

V gene: TRBV27
D gene: NA
J gene: TRBJ1-1
clone size: once
CDR3 protein: CASSLHRDMNTEAFF
CDR3 DNA: TGTGCCAGCAGTTTACACAGGGACATGAACACTGAAGCTTTCTTT

V gene: TRBV15
D gene: NA
J gene: TRBJ1-4
clone size: NA
CDR3 protein: CATSTNRDINEKLFF
CDR3 DNA: TGTGCCACCAGCACAAACCGGGACATCAATGAAAAACTGTTTTTT

V gene: TRBV4-3
D gene: TRBD1
J gene: TRBJ2-3
clone size: NA
CDR3 protein: CASSRYRGSTDTQYF
CDR3 DNA: TGCGCCAGCAGCCGCTACAGGGGTAGCACAGATACGCAGTATTTT

V gene: TRBV5-4
D gene: NA
J gene: TRBJ2-1
clone size: NA
CDR3 protein: CASSKSGRPSDEQFF
CDR3 DNA: TGTGCCAGCAGCAAGTCAGGGCGTCCCAGCGATGAGCAGTTCTTC

V gene: TRBV9
D gene: NA
J gene: TRBJ2-3
clone size: NA
CDR3 protein: CASSVERNTQYF
CDR3 DNA: TGTGCCAGCAGCGTAGAGCGGAATACGCAGTATTTT

V gene: TRBV7-8
D gene: TRBD2
J gene: TRBJ2-1
clone size: NA
CDR3 protein: CASSLAPGDGRVGFF
CDR3 DNA: TGTGCCAGCAGCTTAGCCCCGGGGGACGGGAGGGTTGGGTTCTTC

V gene: TRBV4-3
D gene: NA
J gene: TRBJ1-1
clone size: few
CDR3 protein: CASSQDLGRVVAFF
CDR3 DNA: TGCGCCAGCAGCCAAGATTTAGGCAGGGTGGTAGCTTTCTTT

V gene: TRBV5-1
D gene: TRBD2
J gene: TRBJ2-5
clone size: NA
CDR3 protein: CASSTLTGGGGQETQYF
CDR3 DNA: TGCGCCAGCAGTACATTAACCGGCGGGGGAGGACAAGAGACCCAGTACTTC

V gene: TRBV19
D gene: TRBD2
J gene: TRBJ2-3
clone size: NA
CDR3 protein: CASSIVLTSGRSDTQYF
CDR3 DNA: TGTGCCAGTAGTATAGTACTCACTAGCGGGAGATCAGATACGCAGTATTTT

V gene: TRBV9
D gene: TRBD1
J gene: TRBJ1-1
clone size: few
CDR3 protein: CASSGRDREIVEAFF
CDR3 DNA: TGTGCCAGCAGCGGACGGGACAGGGAAATTGTTGAAGCTTTCTTT

V gene: TRBV27
D gene: TRBD2
J gene: TRBJ2-2
clone size: NA
CDR3 protein: CASSLLLAAGELFF
CDR3 DNA: TGTGCCAGCAGTCTCTTACTAGCGGCCGGGGAGCTGTTTTTT

V gene: TRBV5-1
D gene: NA
J gene: TRBJ2-1
clone size: NA
CDR3 protein: CASGPWGLSNEQFF
CDR3 DNA: TGCGCCAGCGGCCCCTGGGGGCTGAGCAATGAGCAGTTCTTC

V gene: TRBV27
D gene: TRBD1
J gene: TRBJ2-3
clone size: once
CDR3 protein: CASSLLTGIDTQYF
CDR3 DNA: TGTGCCAGCAGTTTGTTGACAGGGATAGATACGCAGTATTTT

V gene: TRBV9
D gene: TRBD2
J gene: TRBJ2-2
clone size: NA
CDR3 protein: CASSEGLARELFF
CDR3 DNA: TGTGCCAGCAGCGAGGGACTAGCGCGGGAGCTGTTTTTT

V gene: TRBV29-1
D gene: NA
J gene: TRBJ2-7
clone size: NA
CDR3 protein: CSVEDGTTYEQYF
CDR3 DNA: TGCAGCGTTGAAGATGGGACAACCTACGAGCAGTACTTC

V gene: TRBV7-2
D gene: NA
J gene: TRBJ2-7
clone size: NA
CDR3 protein: CASSLVSGSLSYEQYF
CDR3 DNA: TGTGCCAGCAGCTTAGTTAGCGGCTCCCTCTCCTACGAGCAGTACTTC

V gene: TRBV7-9
D gene: NA
J gene: TRBJ2-1
clone size: NA
CDR3 protein: CASSIQYNEQFF
CDR3 DNA: TGTGCCAGCAGCATCCAGTACAATGAGCAGTTCTTC

V gene: TRBV30
D gene: NA
J gene: TRBJ2-6
clone size: once
CDR3 protein: CAWFWGTLGANVLTF
CDR3 DNA: TGTGCCTGGTTTTGGGGGACTCTAGGGGCCAACGTCCTGACTTTC

V gene: TRBV9
D gene: NA
J gene: TRBJ2-3
clone size: NA
CDR3 protein: CASSVEGYHTDTQYF
CDR3 DNA: TGTGCCAGCAGCGTAGAGGGGTATCACACAGATACGCAGTATTTT

V gene: TRBV11-2
D gene: NA
J gene: TRBJ2-1
clone size: NA
CDR3 protein: CASSPRDNEQFF
CDR3 DNA: TGTGCCAGCAGCCCCCGGGACAATGAGCAGTTCTTC

V gene: TRBV27
D gene: TRBD1
J gene: TRBJ2-7
clone size: NA
CDR3 protein: CASSRGTGTEQYF
CDR3 DNA: TGTGCCAGCAGCCGAGGGACAGGAACCGAGCAGTACTTC

V gene: TRBV27
D gene: TRBD2
J gene: TRBJ2-5
clone size: NA
CDR3 protein: CASSSTSGVKETQYF
CDR3 DNA: TGTGCCAGCAGTTCTACTAGCGGAGTAAAAGAGACCCAGTACTTC

V gene: TRBV5-4
D gene: NA
J gene: TRBJ1-1
clone size: NA
CDR3 protein: CASSLSDTEAFF
CDR3 DNA: TGTGCCAGCAGCTTGTCCGACACTGAAGCTTTCTTT

V gene: TRBV18
D gene: TRBD1
J gene: TRBJ2-1
clone size: NA
CDR3 protein: CASSPGQGLGYNEQFF
CDR3 DNA: TGTGCCAGCTCACCCGGACAGGGTTTAGGCTACAATGAGCAGTTCTTC

V gene: TRBV27
D gene: TRBD1
J gene: TRBJ2-3
clone size: once
CDR3 protein: CASSTGDQDTQYF
CDR3 DNA: TGTGCCAGCAGTACAGGGGACCAAGATACGCAGTATTTT

V gene: TRBV11-2
D gene: NA
J gene: TRBJ1-1
clone size: few
CDR3 protein: CASSFQSLNTEAFF
CDR3 DNA: TGTGCCAGCAGCTTTCAAAGCCTGAACACTGAAGCTTTCTTT

V gene: TRBV4-3
D gene: TRBD1
J gene: TRBJ2-7
clone size: NA
CDR3 protein: CASSTGDRSYEQYF
CDR3 DNA: TGCGCCAGCAGCACAGGGGACAGAAGCTACGAGCAGTACTTC

V gene: TRBV5-1
D gene: TRBD2
J gene: TRBJ2-3
clone size: NA
CDR3 protein: CASSFSLDSGIADTQYF
CDR3 DNA: TGCGCCAGCAGCTTCAGTCTCGATAGCGGGATCGCAGATACGCAGTATTTT

V gene: TRBV7-2
D gene: TRBD1
J gene: TRBJ1-1
clone size: NA
CDR3 protein: CASSSTRDRGEAFF
CDR3 DNA: TGTGCCAGCAGCTCCACCCGGGACAGGGGGGAAGCTTTCTTT

V gene: TRBV6-1
D gene: TRBD1
J gene: TRBJ2-7
clone size: NA
CDR3 protein: CASRTGTGTYEQYF
CDR3 DNA: TGTGCCAGCAGAACCGGGACAGGGACCTACGAGCAGTACTTC

V gene: TRBV13
D gene: NA
J gene: TRBJ1-2
clone size: once
CDR3 protein: CASSLELGRGIDGYTF
CDR3 DNA: TGTGCCAGCAGCTTAGAGTTAGGGAGGGGAATTGATGGCTACACCTTC

V gene: TRBV30
D gene: TRBD2
J gene: TRBJ2-4
clone size: NA
CDR3 protein: CAWKSGSYIQYF
CDR3 DNA: TGTGCCTGGAAGAGCGGGAGTTACATTCAGTACTTC

V gene: TRBV19
D gene: TRBD1
J gene: TRBJ2-1
clone size: NA
CDR3 protein: CASRGTVEQFF
CDR3 DNA: TGTGCCAGTAGGGGGACAGTAGAGCAGTTCTTC

V gene: TRBV5-8
D gene: TRBD1
J gene: TRBJ2-1
clone size: NA
CDR3 protein: CASSLGQGFEQFF
CDR3 DNA: TGTGCCAGCAGCTTGGGACAGGGGTTTGAGCAGTTCTTC

V gene: TRBV5-4
D gene: NA
J gene: TRBJ2-7
clone size: NA
CDR3 protein: CASSGGASDSYEQYF
CDR3 DNA: TGTGCCAGCAGCGGGGGGGCTAGCGACTCCTACGAGCAGTACTTC

V gene: TRBV29-1
D gene: NA
J gene: TRBJ2-7
clone size: NA
CDR3 protein: CSVDQGRDEQYF
CDR3 DNA: TGCAGCGTTGACCAGGGGCGCGACGAGCAGTACTTC

V gene: TRBV11-3
D gene: NA
J gene: TRBJ2-5
clone size: NA
CDR3 protein: CASSQEGWETQYF
CDR3 DNA: TGTGCCAGCAGCCAAGAGGGCTGGGAGACCCAGTACTTC

V gene: TRBV6-4
D gene: NA
J gene: TRBJ1-1
clone size: NA
CDR3 protein: CASSDSRRSTEAFF
CDR3 DNA: TGTGCCAGCAGTGACTCACGGAGGAGCACTGAAGCTTTCTTT

V gene: TRBV6-4
D gene: TRBD1
J gene: TRBJ1-1
clone size: NA
CDR3 protein: CAIPGQGFTEAFF
CDR3 DNA: TGTGCCATACCGGGACAGGGGTTTACTGAAGCTTTCTTT

V gene: TRBV19
D gene: TRBD1
J gene: TRBJ1-2
clone size: once
CDR3 protein: CASRVGGAEGYTF
CDR3 DNA: TGTGCCAGCCGGGTAGGGGGCGCGGAGGGCTACACCTTC

V gene: TRBV6-5
D gene: NA
J gene: TRBJ2-2
clone size: NA
CDR3 protein: CASSLADTGELFF
CDR3 DNA: TGTGCCAGCAGCTTGGCGGACACCGGGGAGCTGTTTTTT

V gene: TRBV11-2
D gene: NA
J gene: TRBJ2-1
clone size: NA
CDR3 protein: CASSYTGDYNEQFF
CDR3 DNA: TGTGCCAGCAGCTATACAGGAGATTACAATGAGCAGTTCTTC

V gene: TRBV27
D gene: NA
J gene: TRBJ2-1
clone size: NA
CDR3 protein: CASSSWTASSYNEQFF
CDR3 DNA: TGTGCCAGCAGTTCCTGGACTGCTAGCTCCTACAATGAGCAGTTCTTC

V gene: TRBV29-1
D gene: TRBD1
J gene: TRBJ2-5
clone size: once
CDR3 protein: CSVKGQGETQYF
CDR3 DNA: TGCAGCGTTAAGGGACAGGGAGAGACCCAGTACTTC

V gene: TRBV7-9
D gene: TRBD2
J gene: TRBJ2-7
clone size: NA
CDR3 protein: CASSLLAGAPGEQYF
CDR3 DNA: TGTGCCAGCAGCTTACTAGCGGGGGCTCCTGGCGAGCAGTACTTC

V gene: TRBV5-1
D gene: TRBD1
J gene: TRBJ2-2
clone size: once
CDR3 protein: CASSFSLTGTGIRAGTGELFF
CDR3 DNA: TGCGCCAGCAGCTTTTCTCTAACCGGGACAGGGATACGCGCGGGCACCGGGGAGCTGTTTTTT

V gene: TRBV7-9
D gene: TRBD2
J gene: TRBJ2-3
clone size: NA
CDR3 protein: CASSLVGETSARYF
CDR3 DNA: TGTGCCAGCAGCTTAGTCGGAGAGACTAGCGCCAGGTATTTT

V gene: TRBV27
D gene: NA
J gene: TRBJ2-7
clone size: NA
CDR3 protein: CASSHRQDSYEQYF
CDR3 DNA: TGTGCCAGCAGCCATCGACAGGATTCCTACGAGCAGTACTTC